The 31 T cell receptor beta chains below come from one sample, sequenced in a study of blood T cell repertoires in COVID-19 (dated by TCRdb to 2020 to 2021). Libraries came from the immunoSEQ multiplex PCR assay. In TCRdb, the immuneACCESS table is reduced to in-frame sequences with V and J assigned. These tables do not hold every clone; where another copy was compared, an unresolved V gene accounts for under half, and the others remain unexplained. This sample has fewer than 350,000 clones in its table, and roughly 90% of those were observed once. Of the sample, around 12% falls within the top ten clones. The material sequenced was peripheral blood. The source of these receptors is a young woman with COVID-19, enrolled during active disease.

The CDR3: CAWSVEGGAYEQYF. In DNA, the CDR3 is TGTGCCTGGAGTGTAGAGGGGGGGGCCTACGAGCAGTACTTC. The chain employs TRBV30 and TRBJ2-7, with D possibly being TRBD2 (7 bases). CDR1 and CDR2 (germline): GTSNPN, SVGIG (reference sequence). This CDR3 is 14 amino acids long. With 0 bases removed from V and 2 bases from J, the gap between germline ends came to 11 bases.

This chain uses TRBV19 with TRBJ2-1; D may be TRBD2 (5 bases). V was cut by 5 bases and J by 9 bases, with 17 bases left in between. CDR3 length: 14 amino acids. Germline V gene lookup returns CDR1 LNHDA and CDR2 SQIVND (reference sequence). CDR3 in amino acids: CASSPPRYEGEQFF. DNA of the CDR3: TGTGCCAGTAGTCCCCCCCGGTACGAGGGTGAGCAGTTCTTC.

V and J are TRBV23-1 and TRBJ1-2; possible D gene TRBD1, 6 bases. TRBV23-1 is labeled an ORF, and its function is uncertain. The CDR3 length is 18 residues. V was cut by 9 bases and J by 0 bases, with 26 bases left in between. CDR3 nucleotides: TGCGCCAGGGGCTGGGACCCCACAGGGACGTCTTCTAACTATGGCTACACCTTC. As protein: CARGWDPTGTSSNYGYTF.

This sequence joins TRBV5-5 and TRBJ1-1; TRBD1 aligns across 10 bases. The CDR3 totals 17 residues. The V segment lost 4 bases and the J segment 4 bases; nucleotides outside the gene matches: 13. Germline V gene lookup returns CDR1 SGHKS and CDR2 YYEKEE (reference sequence). CDR3 protein: CASSPGQGGSLGTEAFF. CDR3 nucleotides: TGTGCCAGCAGCCCCGGACAGGGGGGCTCCCTGGGCACTGAAGCTTTCTTT.

The CDR3 DNA follows: TGTGCCAGCAGCTTAGACGGAGATACGCAGTATTTT. Amino acids: CASSLDGDTQYF. The chain has TRBV7-9 and TRBJ2-3; no reliable D call. Trimming shortened V by 1 base and J by 5 bases, and 4 bases separated the two germline ends. CDR3 length: 12 residues. CDR1 is SEHNR, CDR2 FQNEAQ, per germline (reference sequence).

This chain connects TRBV24-1 to TRBJ1-5; D perhaps matches TRBD1 (5 bases). The V and J ends lost 1 base and 8 bases respectively, with 11 bases between them. Per germline, CDR1 KGHDR and CDR2 SFDVKD. The CDR3 extends over 14 amino acids. The CDR3, as DNA: TGTGCCACCAGTGATTTCCAGCAGGGCGAGCCCCAGCATTTT. This encodes CATSDFQQGEPQHF.

This rearrangement joins TRBV10-1 to TRBJ2-1; 11 nucleotides line up with TRBD2. This CDR3 spans 16 amino acids. Germline V gene lookup returns CDR1 WNHNN and CDR2 SYGVQD (reference sequence). Trimming at V came to 6 bases and at J to 7 bases, leaving 11 bases not matched to a gene. CDR3 residues: CASRPRIAGGRNEQFF. In DNA form, the CDR3 reads TGCGCCAGCAGACCGCGAATAGCGGGGGGGCGGAATGAGCAGTTCTTC.

The rearrangement links TRBV18 to TRBJ2-5; 8 bases agree with TRBD2. CDR1 and CDR2 from the germline V gene are KGHSH and LQKENI. The CDR3 consists of 16 residues. V was clipped by 0 bases and J by 9 bases; unmatched bases: 12. This chain's CDR3 is CASSPPVRGDTMAQYF. Here the CDR3 DNA reads TGTGCCAGCTCACCACCGGTGCGGGGGGACACGATGGCCCAGTACTTC. The variable domain in full, completed from reference TRBV18 and TRBJ2-5, reads NAGVMQNPRHLVRRRGQEARLRCSPMKGHSHVYWYRQLPEEGLKFMVYLQKENIIDESGMPKERFSAEFPKEGPSILRIQQVVRGDSAAYFCASSPPVRGDTMAQYFGPGTRLLVL.

V and J are TRBV3-1 (or the pseudogene TRBV3-2) and TRBJ2-2; 7 bases are a match to TRBD2. The CDR3 is 17 residues long. Losses at the gene ends were 2 bases for V and 5 bases for J; bases not matched to a gene: 11. In germline, CDR1 is LGHDT, CDR2 YNNKEL (reference sequence). The CDR3 DNA sequence: TGTGCCAGCAGCCAAACCCGGGGCAGGCGGGGGACCGGGGAGCTGTTTTTT. This sequence encodes CASSQTRGRRGTGELFF.

This clone was detected once. This chain connects TRBV29-1 to TRBJ2-3; D may be TRBD2 (5 bases). Trimming took 4 bases from V and 4 from J, leaving 15 bases between them. Germline assignment: CDR1 SQVTM and CDR2 ANQGSEA. The CDR3 has 14 amino acids. CDR3 sequence (DNA): TGCAGCGTTGCCCCAGCGAGGGTCGCAGATACGCAGTATTTT. Translating gives CSVAPARVADTQYF.

This chain uses TRBV6-5 with TRBJ2-3; 8 nucleotides match TRBD1. The CDR3 extends over 14 amino acids. Germline values: CDR1 MNHEY, CDR2 SVGAGI. V gave up 6 bases and J gave up 5 bases; unmatched junction bases: 7. CDR3 loop: CASSGQGVVDTQYF. Here the CDR3 DNA reads TGTGCCAGCAGCGGACAGGGTGTGGTAGATACGCAGTATTTT.

The genes are TRBV7-7 and TRBJ2-5, with 8 nucleotides matching TRBD2. V shed 4 bases, J shed 5 bases, and the junction held 9 bases outside the gene matches. The CDR3 has 15 amino acids. Germline assignment: CDR1 SSHAT and CDR2 FNYEAQ (reference sequence). CDR3 amino acids: CASSSAGVAGETQYF. For the CDR3, the DNA is TGTGCCAGCAGCTCGGCGGGGGTAGCGGGGGAGACCCAGTACTTC.

The rearrangement links TRBV7-2 to TRBJ2-1; 8 nucleotides agree with TRBD2. V shed 3 bases and J 9 bases; nucleotides not matched to a gene: 13. This CDR3 comprises 16 residues. The germline V gene has CDR1 SGHTA and CDR2 FQGNSA. The CDR3 here is CASSFQAGAGGGEQFF. The CDR3 nucleotides read TGTGCCAGCAGCTTTCAAGCGGGGGCGGGGGGCGGTGAGCAGTTCTTC.

This chain joins TRBV5-8 and TRBJ2-3, with unresolved D. Trimming left V 2 bases short and J 2 bases short, with 9 bases between. The length of the CDR3 is 14 residues. Germline CDR1 reads SGHTS; CDR2 reads YDEGEE. This CDR3 reads CASSFFGFTDTQYF. As DNA, the CDR3 is TGTGCCAGCAGCTTTTTCGGGTTCACAGATACGCAGTATTTT.

The rearrangement joins TRBV27 to TRBJ2-7; the match to TRBD1 covers 9 bases. This CDR3 spans 14 amino acids. The junction had 9 bases not matched to a gene; V was cut back by 5 bases and J by 7 bases. Germline values: CDR1 MNHEY, CDR2 SMNVEV (reference sequence). The CDR3 DNA sequence: TGTGCCAGCAGTCCCGGGACAGGGCTTTGGGAGCAGTACTTC. Its protein is CASSPGTGLWEQYF.

This chain connects TRBV5-5 to TRBJ2-7, with 7 bases identical to TRBD1. CDR1 SGHKS and CDR2 YYEKEE come from the germline V gene (reference sequence). This CDR3 contains 14 residues. V was pared by 2 bases and J by 3 bases, with 5 bases of the junction left unmatched. The CDR3 sequence: CASSFNGDSYEQYF. The CDR3 nucleotides are TGTGCCAGCAGCTTTAACGGGGACAGCTACGAGCAGTACTTC. Variable domain in full (rest from reference TRBV5-5 and TRBJ2-7): DAGVTQSPTHLIKTRGQQVTLRCSPISGHKSVSWYQQVLGQGPQFIFQYYEKEERGRGNFPDRFSARQFPNYSSELNVNALLLGDSALYLCASSFNGDSYEQYFGPGTRLTVT.

The rearrangement links TRBV27 to TRBJ1-2; 8 nucleotides align to TRBD1. The CDR3 sequence is 16 residues long. V shed 4 bases, J shed 6 bases, and the junction held 13 bases outside the gene matches. Germline CDR1 MNHEY, CDR2 SMNVEV (reference sequence). The CDR3 region is CASSWGAGTGGDGYTF. CDR3 DNA sequence: TGTGCCAGCAGTTGGGGGGCCGGGACAGGAGGAGATGGCTACACCTTC.

The genes are TRBV10-3 and TRBJ1-2, with 9 nucleotides matching TRBD1. The V and J ends lost 10 bases and 9 bases, in that order; junction bases with no gene match: 12. CDR3 length: 13 amino acids. The germline V gene has CDR1 ENHRY and CDR2 SYGVKD. In DNA, the CDR3 is TGTGCCACCGAGCCGGGACAGGGTGTTCGCTACACCTTC. Translated: CATEPGQGVRYTF.

The rearrangement joins TRBV6-1 to TRBJ1-5; 7 positions match TRBD1. Germline V CDR1 and CDR2: MNHNS, SASEGT. CDR3 length: 14 residues. Unmatched junction bases numbered 6, after V lost 1 base and J lost 9 bases. CDR3 amino acids: CASSEDRGVRPQHF. CDR3 DNA sequence: TGTGCCAGCAGTGAAGACAGGGGAGTTAGGCCCCAGCATTTT.

This clone turned up a few times. This rearrangement joins TRBV2 to TRBJ2-7, with unresolved D. Germline V gene lookup returns CDR1 SNHLY and CDR2 FYNNEI. There are 14 residues in the CDR3. Trimming removed 3 bases at V and 0 bases at J, with 9 bases between. The CDR3 DNA follows: TGTGCCAGCAGTGACCCCACTAACTCCTACGAGCAGTACTTC. It yields the protein CASSDPTNSYEQYF.

As concerns this clone: Distinct nucleotide sequences in the sample also encode this CDR3. The J gene is TRBJ2-2, the V gene TRBV11-2; D may be TRBD1 (6 bases). Germline CDR1 reads SGHAT; CDR2 reads FQNNGV. Deletions cut 2 bases from V and 6 bases from J, with 7 bases between. The CDR3 length is 13 residues. The CDR3 sequence: CASSLTGPGELFF. DNA of the CDR3: TGTGCCAGCAGCTTAACAGGGCCCGGGGAGCTGTTTTTT.

The chain carries TRBV12-3 or TRBV12-4 and TRBJ1-1; D is undetermined. The CDR3 is 11 amino acids. V was cut by 8 bases and J by 1 base, with 5 bases left in between. The CDR3 loop reads CASRGNTEAFF. The CDR3 DNA reads as TGTGCCAGCCGGGGGAACACTGAAGCTTTCTTT.

The chain couples TRBV4-1 to TRBJ2-1; 7 positions agree with TRBD1. Germline assignment: CDR1 MGHRA and CDR2 YSYEKL. V was clipped by 4 bases and J by 3 bases; unmatched bases: 6. The CDR3 loop spans 15 amino acids. In DNA form, the CDR3 reads TGCGCCAGCAGCCGACCGACAGGGAACTACAATGAGCAGTTCTTC. The encoded protein is CASSRPTGNYNEQFF.

This chain uses TRBV5-1 with TRBJ1-2; 9 nucleotides line up with TRBD1. This CDR3 has 16 amino acids. After removal of 3 bases from V and 4 bases from J, the junction contained 10 bases not matched to a gene. Per germline, CDR1 SGHRS and CDR2 YFSETQ. The CDR3 protein is CASSSVKGDRAYGYTF. For the CDR3, the DNA is TGCGCCAGCAGCTCCGTTAAGGGGGACAGGGCCTATGGCTACACCTTC.

In regard to this clone: The sample holds other DNA sequences that translate to the same CDR3. V usage is TRBV6-6 and J usage is TRBJ1-2; a possible D gene is TRBD1 (5 bases). Per germline, CDR1 MNHNY and CDR2 SVGAGI (reference sequence). This CDR3 is built from 15 residues. The ends were cut back, 0 bases at V and 5 bases at J, with 13 bases in the middle. CDR3 nucleotide sequence: TGTGCCAGCAGTTACTCCAAAGGGGCACTTTATGGCTACACCTTC. Protein: CASSYSKGALYGYTF.

A word on this clone: The junction differs from germline at one of its ends, possibly a read error. This chain links TRBV4-2 with TRBJ1-3; D is uncertain. The germline V gene encodes CDR1 LGHNA and CDR2 YNFKEQ. The CDR3 is 16 residues long. The CDR3 loop is CASSQAAGAAGNTIYF. DNA of the CDR3: TGTGCCAGCAGTCAAGCGGCGGGCGCGGCTGGAAACACCATATATTTT.

V gene TRBV5-1 combines with J gene TRBJ2-7; TRBD1 is a possible D gene (5 bases). Deletions cut 4 bases from V and 3 bases from J, with 11 bases between. Germline V gene lookup returns CDR1 SGHRS and CDR2 YFSETQ. The CDR3 has 13 amino acids. The DNA of the CDR3 is TGCGCCAGCAGCGTTGCCAGGGACTACGAGCAGTACTTC. It yields the protein CASSVARDYEQYF.

This chain uses TRBV6-4 with TRBJ2-3; 10 bases match TRBD1. Losses at the gene ends were 0 bases for V and 6 bases for J; bases not matched to a gene: 0. This CDR3 comprises 14 residues. In germline, CDR1 is MRHNA, CDR2 SNTAGT. Here the CDR3 reads CASSDSGQGDTQYF. The CDR3 coding sequence is TGTGCCAGCAGTGACTCGGGACAGGGGGATACGCAGTATTTT.

Here the CDR3 reads CASSPRYGTGEASGYTF. The DNA of the CDR3 is TGTGCCAGCTCACCACGTTATGGGACAGGGGAGGCTTCAGGCTACACCTTC. V is TRBV18 and J is TRBJ1-2, with 10 bases identical to TRBD1. The CDR3 covers 17 residues. V was clipped by 1 base and J by 8 bases; unmatched bases: 13. Germline CDR1 KGHSH, CDR2 LQKENI.

The genes are TRBV5-1 and TRBJ2-5; TRBD2 aligns across 15 bases. Per germline, CDR1 SGHRS and CDR2 YFSETQ. The length of the CDR3 is 19 residues. Trimming at V came to 4 bases and at J to 3 bases, leaving 13 bases not matched to a gene. The CDR3 here is CASSPRTSGGAGLEETQYF. In DNA form, the CDR3 reads TGCGCCAGCAGCCCCCGGACTAGCGGGGGGGCCGGTCTCGAAGAGACCCAGTACTTC.

The rearrangement links TRBV10-3 to TRBJ1-2, with 9 nucleotides matching TRBD1. The CDR3 spans 13 residues. Germline CDR1 and CDR2: ENHRY and SYGVKD. J lost 7 bases, V lost 7 bases, and 7 bases had no gene match. The CDR3 DNA follows: TGTGCCATCAAACCGGGACAGGGTAGTGGCTACACCTTC. Its protein is CAIKPGQGSGYTF.